What follows describes a single T cell receptor beta chain. Its antigen is unknown. V was shortened by 2 bases and J by 1 base, with 8 bases between the two germline ends. The CDR3 spans 14 residues. CDR1 and CDR2 (germline): LGHDT, YNNKEL (reference sequence). The data were produced by immunoSEQ multiplex PCR, yet TCRdb's version contains in-frame clones alone and is incomplete. Of roughly 160,000 clones in the sample, about 90% are singletons; the top ten hold 1.3%. This entry comes from a study of T cell responses to AZD1222 COVID-19 vaccine. Findings and limits, study-wide: Most donors were white British, females outnumbered males, and clonal diversity was possibly underestimated.

This TCR was recovered from an adult who received the AZD1222 COVID-19 vaccine. Sequenced here: peripheral blood, sampled 28 days after the second AZD1222 dose. This sequence joins TRBV3-1 (or the pseudogene TRBV3-2) and TRBJ1-1; the D is unclear. The CDR3 loop reads CASSQRRENTEAFF. The CDR3 coding sequence is TGTGCCAGCAGCCAACGCCGGGAGAACACTGAAGCTTTCTTT.